This TCR beta chain was observed in a study of STAT3 mutations in large granular lymphocyte leukemia. In the case of this clone: Its target is unknown.

Here immunoSEQ multiplex PCR was the method, and the copy in TCRdb shows in-frame clones only, minus some. The sample holds under 20,000 clones, approximately 92% seen once. Findings and limits, study-wide: Every T-cell large granular lymphocyte leukemia patient had at least one immunodominant TCR beta clonotype. Some patients had persisting codominant clonotypes that could mask small clones. TCR clonotype switching after therapy occurred in about 30% of the 18 patients.

In germline, CDR1 is SGHRS, CDR2 YFSETQ. CDR3 length: 14 amino acids. Trimming pared 4 bases from V and 3 bases from J, leaving 13 bases between. Material: peripheral blood mononuclear cells. This receptor was obtained from a man in his fifties or sixties with T-cell large granular lymphocyte leukemia. Some clones in this sample may be carry-over from other donors' samples. The V call is TRBV5-1, the J call TRBJ2-5, with D perhaps TRBD2 (7 bases). DNA for the CDR3: TGCGCCAGCAGCCAAGGGGGGGGAAAAGAGACCCAGTACTTC. Encoded protein: CASSQGGGKETQYF.